The clone carrying this T cell receptor (beta chain) was detected only a few times. The antigen is unknown. This CDR3 contains 16 residues. Germline-derived CDR1 and CDR2 are SGHVS and FQNEAQ. Trimming took 2 bases from V and 0 from J, leaving 11 bases between them. The data derive from a study of cytomegalovirus exposure and HLA in healthy donors. The study's findings and limits: The study labeled 180 or so TCR beta chains cytomegalovirus-associated.

The PCR employed 60 Vbeta primers together with 13 Jbeta primers. The data were produced by immunoSEQ multiplex PCR, yet TCRdb's version contains in-frame clones alone and is incomplete. This table holds roughly 140,000 clones, about 84% found once. This receptor was obtained from a woman in her forties in good health and CMV-seropositive. This rearrangement joins TRBV7-8 to TRBJ1-3; unclear D gene. Sequenced material: PBMCs. The CDR3 loop is CASSLLNSGSGNTIYF. The CDR3 coding sequence is TGTGCCAGCAGCTTACTCAACTCAGGCTCTGGAAACACCATATATTTT.